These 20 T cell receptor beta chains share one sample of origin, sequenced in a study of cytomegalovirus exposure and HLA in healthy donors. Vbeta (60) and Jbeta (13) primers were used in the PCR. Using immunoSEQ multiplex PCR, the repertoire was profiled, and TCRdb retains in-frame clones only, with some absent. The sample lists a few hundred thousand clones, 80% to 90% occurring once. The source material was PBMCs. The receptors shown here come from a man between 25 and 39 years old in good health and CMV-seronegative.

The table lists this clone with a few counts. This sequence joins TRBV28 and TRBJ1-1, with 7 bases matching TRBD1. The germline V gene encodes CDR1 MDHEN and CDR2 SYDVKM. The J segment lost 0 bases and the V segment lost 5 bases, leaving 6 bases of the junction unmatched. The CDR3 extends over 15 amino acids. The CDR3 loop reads CASSLHRGMNTEAFF. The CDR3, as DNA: TGTGCCAGCAGTCTGCACAGGGGAATGAACACTGAAGCTTTCTTT.

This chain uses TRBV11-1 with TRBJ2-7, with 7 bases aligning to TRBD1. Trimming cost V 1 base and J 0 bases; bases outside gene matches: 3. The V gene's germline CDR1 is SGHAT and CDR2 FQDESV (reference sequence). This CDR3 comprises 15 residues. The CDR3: CASSLGRQGSYEQYF. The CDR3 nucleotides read TGTGCCAGCAGCTTAGGAAGACAGGGCTCCTACGAGCAGTACTTC.

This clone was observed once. The CDR3 region is CASRGQITDTQYF. In nucleotides, the CDR3 is TGTGCCTCGAGAGGGCAGATCACAGATACGCAGTATTTT. This chain links TRBV6-6 with TRBJ2-3, with D possibly TRBD2 on 5 matching bases. Trimming cost V 11 bases and J 2 bases, with 14 bases left between them. From germline, CDR1 is MNHNY and CDR2 SVGAGI (reference sequence). This CDR3 has 13 residues.

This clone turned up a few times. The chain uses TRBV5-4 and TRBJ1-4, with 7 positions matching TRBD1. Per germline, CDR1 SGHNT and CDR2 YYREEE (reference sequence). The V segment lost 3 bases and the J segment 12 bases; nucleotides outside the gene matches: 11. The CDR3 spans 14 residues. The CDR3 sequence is CASSSDRDQEELFF. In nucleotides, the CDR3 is TGTGCCAGCAGCTCCGACAGGGATCAGGAGGAACTGTTTTTT.

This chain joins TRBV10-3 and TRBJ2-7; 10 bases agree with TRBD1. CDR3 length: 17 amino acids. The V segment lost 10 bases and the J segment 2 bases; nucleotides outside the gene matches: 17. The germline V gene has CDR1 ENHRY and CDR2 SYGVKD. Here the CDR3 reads CATAIKTGTGVTYEQYF. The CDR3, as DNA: TGTGCCACCGCGATAAAAACCGGGACAGGGGTTACCTACGAGCAGTACTTC.

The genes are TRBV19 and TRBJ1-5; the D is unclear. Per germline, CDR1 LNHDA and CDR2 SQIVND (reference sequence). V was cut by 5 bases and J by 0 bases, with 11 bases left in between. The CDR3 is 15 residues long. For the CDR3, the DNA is TGTGCCAGTAGTCTGACATCAGTTAGCAATCAGCCCCAGCATTTT. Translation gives CASSLTSVSNQPQHF.

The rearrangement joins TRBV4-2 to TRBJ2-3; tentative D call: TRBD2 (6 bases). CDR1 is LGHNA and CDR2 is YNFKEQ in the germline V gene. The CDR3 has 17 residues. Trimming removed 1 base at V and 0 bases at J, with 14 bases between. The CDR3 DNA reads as TGTGCCAGCAGCCAAGTTGGGAGGACACCTAGCACAGATACGCAGTATTTT. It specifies CASSQVGRTPSTDTQYF.

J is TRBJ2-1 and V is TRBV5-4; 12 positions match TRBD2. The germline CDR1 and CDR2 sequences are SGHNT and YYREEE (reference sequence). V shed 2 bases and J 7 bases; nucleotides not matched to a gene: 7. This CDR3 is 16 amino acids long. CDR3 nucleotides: TGTGCCAGCAGCTTACCCCTAGCGGGGGGGGTGAATGAGCAGTTCTTC. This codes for CASSLPLAGGVNEQFF.

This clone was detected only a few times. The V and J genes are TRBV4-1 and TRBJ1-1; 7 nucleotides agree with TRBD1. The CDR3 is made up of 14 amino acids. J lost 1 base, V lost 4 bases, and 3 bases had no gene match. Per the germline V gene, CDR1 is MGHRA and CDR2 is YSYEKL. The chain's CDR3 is CASSRQGTNTEAFF. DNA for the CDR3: TGCGCCAGCAGCCGACAGGGAACGAACACTGAAGCTTTCTTT.

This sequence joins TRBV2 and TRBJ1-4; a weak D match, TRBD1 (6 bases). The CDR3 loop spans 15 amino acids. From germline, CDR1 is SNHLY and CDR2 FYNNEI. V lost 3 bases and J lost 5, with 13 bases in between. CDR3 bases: TGTGCCAGCAGTGATTCGGCAGGGGTAAATGAAAAACTGTTTTTT. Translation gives CASSDSAGVNEKLFF.

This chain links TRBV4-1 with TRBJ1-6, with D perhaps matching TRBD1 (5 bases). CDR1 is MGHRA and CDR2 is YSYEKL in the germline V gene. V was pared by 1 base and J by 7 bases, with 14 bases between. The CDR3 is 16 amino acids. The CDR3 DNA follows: TGCGCCAGCAGCCAAGTGGTTGGGACTCACAATTCACCCCTCCACTTT. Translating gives CASSQVVGTHNSPLHF.

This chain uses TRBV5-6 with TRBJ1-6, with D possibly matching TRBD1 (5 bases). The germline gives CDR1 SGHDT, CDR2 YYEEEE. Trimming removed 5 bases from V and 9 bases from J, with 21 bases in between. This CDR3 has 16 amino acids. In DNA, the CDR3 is TGTGCCAGCAGTCAAGGGGCGGCAAAAGTGGGTTCACCCCTCCACTTT. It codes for CASSQGAAKVGSPLHF.

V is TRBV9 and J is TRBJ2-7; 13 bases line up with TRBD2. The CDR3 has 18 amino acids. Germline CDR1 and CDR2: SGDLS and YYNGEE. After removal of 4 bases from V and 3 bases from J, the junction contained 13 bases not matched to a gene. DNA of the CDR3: TGTGCCAGCAGCCCCCACCCTATTGGACTAGCGGGGGACTACGAGCAGTACTTC. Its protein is CASSPHPIGLAGDYEQYF.

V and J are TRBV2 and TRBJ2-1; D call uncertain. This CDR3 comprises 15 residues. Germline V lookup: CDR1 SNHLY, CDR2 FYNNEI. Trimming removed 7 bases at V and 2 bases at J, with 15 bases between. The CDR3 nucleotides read TGTGCCAGCATGAACGAACTCCTACCCTACAATGAGCAGTTCTTC. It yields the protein CASMNELLPYNEQFF.

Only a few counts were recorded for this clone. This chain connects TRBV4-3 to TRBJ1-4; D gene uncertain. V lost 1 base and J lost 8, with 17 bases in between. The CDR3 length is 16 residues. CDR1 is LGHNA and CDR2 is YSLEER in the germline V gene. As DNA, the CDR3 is TGCGCCAGCAGCCAAGCGCTCGGACTCGGAGGGGAAAAACTGTTTTTT. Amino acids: CASSQALGLGGEKLFF.

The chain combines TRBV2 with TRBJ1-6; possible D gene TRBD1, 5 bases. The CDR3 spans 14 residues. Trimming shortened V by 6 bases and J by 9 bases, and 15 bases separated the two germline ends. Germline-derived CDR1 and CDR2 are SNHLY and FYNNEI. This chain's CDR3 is CASSLDSAVSPLHF. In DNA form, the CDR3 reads TGTGCCAGCAGCCTTGACAGTGCCGTTTCACCCCTCCACTTT. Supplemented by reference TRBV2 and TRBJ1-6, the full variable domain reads EPEVTQTPSHQVTQMGQEVILRCVPISNHLYFYWYRQILGQKVEFLVSFYNNEISEKSEIFDDQFSVERPDGSNFTLKIRSTKLEDSAMYFCASSLDSAVSPLHFGNGTRLTVT.

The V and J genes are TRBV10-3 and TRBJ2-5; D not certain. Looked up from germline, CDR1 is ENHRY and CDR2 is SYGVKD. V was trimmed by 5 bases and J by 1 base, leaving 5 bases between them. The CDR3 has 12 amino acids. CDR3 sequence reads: CAISSLQETQYF. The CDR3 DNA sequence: TGTGCCATCAGTAGCCTCCAAGAGACCCAGTACTTC.

CDR3: CASSLAAARDQETQYF. The CDR3 nucleotides are TGTGCCAGCAGCTTGGCTGCCGCCAGGGACCAAGAGACCCAGTACTTC. The rearrangement links TRBV7-9 to TRBJ2-5; weak D call: TRBD1 (5 bases). V lost 3 bases, J lost 0 bases, and 14 bases lay in between. The germline CDR1 and CDR2 sequences are SEHNR and FQNEAQ (reference sequence). The CDR3 sequence is 16 residues long.

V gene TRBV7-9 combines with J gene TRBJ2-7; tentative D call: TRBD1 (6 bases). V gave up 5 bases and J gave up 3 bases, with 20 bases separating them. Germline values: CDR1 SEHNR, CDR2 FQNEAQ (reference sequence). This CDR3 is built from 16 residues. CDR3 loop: CASSPRDTNPLYEQYF. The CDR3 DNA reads TGTGCCAGCAGCCCAAGGGACACAAACCCCCTCTACGAGCAGTACTTC.

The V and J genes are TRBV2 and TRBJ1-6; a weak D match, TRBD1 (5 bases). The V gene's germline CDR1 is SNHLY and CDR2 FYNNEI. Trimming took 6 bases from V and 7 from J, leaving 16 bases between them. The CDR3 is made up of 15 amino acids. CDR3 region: CASRARGMGNSPLHF. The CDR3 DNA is TGTGCCAGCAGAGCACGGGGGATGGGAAATTCACCCCTCCACTTT. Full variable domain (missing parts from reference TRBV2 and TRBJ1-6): EPEVTQTPSHQVTQMGQEVILRCVPISNHLYFYWYRQILGQKVEFLVSFYNNEISEKSEIFDDQFSVERPDGSNFTLKIRSTKLEDSAMYFCASRARGMGNSPLHFGNGTRLTVT.